Listed below are T cell receptor beta chains from one sample, sequenced in a study of Ad26.COV2.S vaccination and SARS-CoV-2 variants. Generated by immunoSEQ multiplex PCR, the TCRdb table keeps only in-frame clones and is missing some. Of about 350,000 clones listed, approximately 90% were seen once; the top ten hold approximately 5%. The sample here was peripheral blood, taken in a trial of Ad26.COV2.S vaccine versus placebo. These receptors originate from a person aged 18-60 years who received the Ad26.COV2.S COVID-19 vaccine or a placebo. Both conserved end residues are part of each CDR3. D genes are given only for firm matches. Expanded clones get a size class; other rows say once, few or many, or leave the size out.

clone_size d_call j_call v_call cdr3_aa cdr3_nt
- - TRBJ1-1 TRBV6-1 CASSGGLSGSGLEAFF TGTGCCAGCAGTGGGGGGTTATCCGGGTCTGGGCTGGAAGCTTTCTTT
- TRBD2 TRBJ2-5 TRBV10-1 CASSASGILRETQYF TGCGCCAGCAGTGCTAGCGGGATACTGCGGGAGACCCAGTACTTC
- - TRBJ2-7 TRBV6-1 CASSEEVGIAEGYEQYF TGTGCCAGCAGTGAGGAAGTGGGGATTGCCGAGGGCTACGAGCAGTACTTC
- - TRBJ1-1 TRBV30 CAWSPQPNTEAFF TGTGCCTGGAGCCCTCAGCCTAACACTGAAGCTTTCTTT
- TRBD1 TRBJ1-1 TRBV19 CASSPRTGAAEGTEAFF TGTGCCAGTAGTCCCCGGACAGGGGCTGCCGAAGGCACTGAAGCTTTCTTT
- - TRBJ1-3 TRBV6-5 CASSSSTVSRNTIYF TGTGCCAGCAGTTCCTCGACAGTCTCCCGAAACACCATATATTTT
once - TRBJ1-5 TRBV30 CAWSRGSNQPQHF TGTGCCTGGAGTAGGGGATCCAATCAGCCCCAGCATTTT
- TRBD1 TRBJ2-2 TRBV24-1 CATSDPAGTGNTGELFF TGTGCCACCAGTGATCCAGCCGGGACAGGGAACACCGGGGAGCTGTTTTTT
- - TRBJ2-3 TRBV29-1 CSLIRGWDTDTQYF TGCAGCCTAATCAGAGGGTGGGACACAGATACGCAGTATTTT
- - TRBJ1-1 TRBV9 CASSVTGQNTEAFF TGTGCCAGCAGCGTAACCGGGCAGAACACTGAAGCTTTCTTT
- - TRBJ1-1 TRBV5-6 CASSLGAGPNTEAFF TGTGCCAGCAGCTTGGGGGCAGGTCCGAACACTGAAGCTTTCTTT
- - TRBJ1-4 TRBV28 CASTTLLGGNEKLFF TGTGCCAGCACCACTCTCTTGGGAGGTAATGAAAAACTGTTTTTT
- - TRBJ1-5 TRBV27 CASSPQKGSGALLSNQPQHF TGTGCCAGCAGTCCCCAGAAAGGATCAGGGGCGCTCCTTAGCAATCAGCCCCAGCATTTT
- - TRBJ2-3 TRBV28 CASSLPGSTDTQYF TGTGCCAGCAGCCTCCCAGGGAGCACAGATACGCAGTATTTT
once - TRBJ1-1 TRBV6-5 CASSKIPQVPEAFF TGTGCCAGCAGTAAAATCCCACAGGTCCCTGAAGCTTTCTTT
- - TRBJ1-6 TRBV7-8 CASSLEFGSPLHF TGTGCCAGCAGCTTAGAGTTCGGTTCACCCCTCCACTTT
- TRBD1 TRBJ1-2 TRBV29-1 CSVERGPRYGYTF TGCAGCGTTGAGAGGGGGCCGAGGTATGGCTACACCTTC
- - TRBJ2-3 TRBV18 CASSPSGTPTDTQYF TGTGCCAGCTCACCATCCGGGACACCCACAGATACGCAGTATTTT
- - TRBJ1-5 TRBV4-1 CASSQDLTGHQPQHF TGCGCCAGCAGCCAAGATCTAACAGGGCATCAGCCCCAGCATTTT
once TRBD1 TRBJ1-4 TRBV27 CASSLGQGLNEKLFF TGTGCCAGCAGTCTAGGACAGGGACTTAATGAAAAACTGTTTTTT
- - TRBJ1-2 TRBV5-5 CASSRRVSANYGYTF TGTGCCAGCAGCCGACGGGTCTCAGCTAACTATGGCTACACCTTC
- - TRBJ1-2 TRBV3-1/TRBV3-2 CASSQRDAVDGYTF TGTGCCAGCAGCCAGCGGGACGCGGTGGATGGCTACACCTTC
- - TRBJ1-2 TRBV6-5 CASSLTPGGYGYTF TGTGCCAGCAGTTTGACCCCCGGAGGATATGGCTACACCTTC
- - TRBJ2-7 TRBV18 CASSPGLEGREQYF TGTGCCAGCTCTCCGGGACTCGAGGGGAGGGAGCAGTACTTC
once TRBD1 TRBJ1-2 TRBV5-1 CASTPGQGYYGYTF TGCGCCAGCACTCCGGGACAGGGTTACTATGGCTACACCTTC
- TRBD1 TRBJ2-7 TRBV7-9 CASSFDRGSPYEQYF TGTGCCAGCAGCTTCGACAGGGGGTCGCCCTACGAGCAGTACTTC
- - TRBJ1-1 TRBV7-2 CASSFQPANTEAFF TGTGCCAGCAGCTTCCAGCCCGCGAACACTGAAGCTTTCTTT
- - TRBJ1-2 TRBV19 CASSIVVGHGYTF TGTGCCAGTAGTATCGTTGTGGGGCATGGCTACACCTTC
- - TRBJ1-1 TRBV6-2/TRBV6-3 CASSYPRFSTEAFF TGTGCCAGCAGTTATCCGCGGTTTTCCACTGAAGCTTTCTTT
- TRBD1 TRBJ2-3 TRBV7-9 CASSLETGSTDTQYF TGTGCCAGCAGCTTAGAGACAGGGAGCACAGATACGCAGTATTTT
- TRBD1 TRBJ2-1 TRBV13 CASSFTTGGYFYEQFF TGTGCCAGCAGCTTCACGACAGGGGGCTACTTCTATGAGCAGTTCTTC
- TRBD2 TRBJ2-7 TRBV6-6 CASSYDSSGNSEQYF TGTGCCAGCAGTTACGACTCTAGCGGGAATTCCGAGCAGTACTTC
- - TRBJ2-3 TRBV27 CASSLSRGADTQYF TGTGCCAGCAGTTTATCGCGAGGGGCAGATACGCAGTATTTT
- - TRBJ2-1 TRBV19 CASSIGDWRGEQFF TGTGCCAGTAGTATTGGGGACTGGAGGGGTGAGCAGTTCTTC
- TRBD1 TRBJ1-1 TRBV5-1 CASSRTGLPEAFF TGCGCCAGCAGCAGGACAGGTCTTCCTGAAGCTTTCTTT
- TRBD1 TRBJ1-4 TRBV4-2 CASSSRDSPNEKLFF TGTGCCAGCAGCTCCCGGGACAGCCCTAATGAAAAACTGTTTTTT
- - TRBJ1-2 TRBV7-2 CASSLDRWGGLKGYTF TGTGCCAGCAGCTTAGATAGGTGGGGCGGATTGAAGGGCTACACCTTC
- - TRBJ2-3 TRBV9 CASSVAGRTTDTQYF TGTGCCAGCAGCGTAGCTGGTAGGACCACAGATACGCAGTATTTT
- - TRBJ2-7 TRBV28 CASTPGVLSSYEQYF TGTGCCAGCACCCCCGGGGTCCTAAGCTCCTACGAGCAGTACTTC
- TRBD1 TRBJ1-2 TRBV9 CASSVGGDRAYGYTF TGTGCCAGCAGCGTAGGGGGGGACAGGGCTTATGGCTACACCTTC
- - TRBJ1-6 TRBV5-1 CASSLEQNNSPLHF TGCGCCAGCAGCTTGGAACAGAATAATTCACCCCTCCACTTT
- - TRBJ1-3 TRBV5-6 CASSFYRAGNTIYF TGTGCCAGCAGCTTCTACAGGGCTGGAAACACCATATATTTT
- - TRBJ1-5 TRBV2 CASSQGRDQPQHF TGTGCCAGCAGTCAGGGACGGGATCAGCCCCAGCATTTT
- TRBD1 TRBJ1-2 TRBV28 CASRNTGEGPNYGYTF TGTGCCAGCAGGAATACAGGGGAAGGGCCTAACTATGGCTACACCTTC
few - TRBJ1-6 TRBV7-2 CASSLVWGNNSPLHF TGTGCCAGCAGCTTAGTATGGGGAAATAATTCACCCCTCCACTTT
- TRBD1 TRBJ1-2 TRBV6-2/TRBV6-3 CASSYSGQGNYGYTF TGTGCCAGCAGTTACTCGGGACAGGGGAACTATGGCTACACCTTC
once TRBD2 TRBJ2-7 TRBV6-6 CASKSGGAPTYEQYF TGTGCCAGCAAGAGCGGGGGAGCTCCTACCTACGAGCAGTACTTC
- - TRBJ1-2 TRBV28 CASSLPGTIYGYTF TGTGCCAGCAGCCTTCCGGGAACCATCTATGGCTACACCTTC
- - TRBJ1-2 TRBV15 CATSSRSVFNYGYTF TGTGCCACCAGCTCCCGGTCGGTTTTTAACTATGGCTACACCTTC
- TRBD2 TRBJ2-3 TRBV4-1 CASSQFERESSDTQYF TGCGCCAGCAGCCAATTCGAGCGGGAGAGTTCAGATACGCAGTATTTT
- - TRBJ2-7 TRBV11-2 CASSPTSGEQYF TGTGCCAGCAGCCCGACGAGCGGGGAGCAGTACTTC
- TRBD1 TRBJ2-2 TRBV5-1 CASSDAGQGTLTGELFF TGCGCCAGCAGCGACGCCGGACAGGGTACATTGACCGGGGAGCTGTTTTTT
- - TRBJ2-2 TRBV19 CASSTLGGSGELFF TGTGCCAGTAGTACCCTTGGGGGGTCCGGGGAGCTGTTTTTT
- - TRBJ1-5 TRBV30 CAWSVGSGTRRNQPQHF TGTGCCTGGAGTGTCGGATCCGGGACACGTCGAAATCAGCCCCAGCATTTT
- - TRBJ2-5 TRBV6-2/TRBV6-3 CASSYMRGKETQYF TGTGCCAGCAGTTACATGAGGGGGAAAGAGACCCAGTACTTC